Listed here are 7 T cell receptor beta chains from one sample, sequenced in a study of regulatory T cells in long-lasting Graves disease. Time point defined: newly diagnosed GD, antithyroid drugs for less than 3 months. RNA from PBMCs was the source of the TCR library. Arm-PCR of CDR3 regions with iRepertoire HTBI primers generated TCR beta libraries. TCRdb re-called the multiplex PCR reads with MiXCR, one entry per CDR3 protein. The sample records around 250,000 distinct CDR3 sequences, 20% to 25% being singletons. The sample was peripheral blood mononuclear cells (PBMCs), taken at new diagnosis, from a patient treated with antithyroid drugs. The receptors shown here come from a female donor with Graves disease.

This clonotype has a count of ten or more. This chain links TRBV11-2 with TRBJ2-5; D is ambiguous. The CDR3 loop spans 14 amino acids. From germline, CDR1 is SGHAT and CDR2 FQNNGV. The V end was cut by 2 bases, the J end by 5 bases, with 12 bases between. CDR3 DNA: TGTGCCAGCAGCTTAAGAGGCGATGGGGAGACCCAGTACTTC. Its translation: CASSLRGDGETQYF.

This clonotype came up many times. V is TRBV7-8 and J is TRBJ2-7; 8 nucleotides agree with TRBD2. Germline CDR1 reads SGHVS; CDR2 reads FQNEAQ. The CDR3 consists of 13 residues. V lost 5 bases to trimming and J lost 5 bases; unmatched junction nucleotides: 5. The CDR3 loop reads CASSQREWDEQYF. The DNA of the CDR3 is TGTGCCAGCAGCCAGCGGGAGTGGGACGAGCAGTACTTC.

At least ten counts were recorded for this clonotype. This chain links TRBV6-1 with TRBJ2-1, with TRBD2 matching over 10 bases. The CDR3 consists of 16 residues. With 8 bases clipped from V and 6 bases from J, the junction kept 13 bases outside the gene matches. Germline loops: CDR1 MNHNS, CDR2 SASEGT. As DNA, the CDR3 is TGTGCCAGCGGCAGGGGGCAGATAGCGGGGGGCAATGAGCAGTTCTTC. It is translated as CASGRGQIAGGNEQFF.

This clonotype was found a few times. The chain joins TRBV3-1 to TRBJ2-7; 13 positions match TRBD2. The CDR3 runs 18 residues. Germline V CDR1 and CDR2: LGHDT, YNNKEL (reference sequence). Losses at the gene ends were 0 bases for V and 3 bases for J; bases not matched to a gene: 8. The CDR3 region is CASSQDSLTSGGVYEQYF. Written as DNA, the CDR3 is TGTGCCAGCAGCCAAGATTCCCTAACTAGCGGGGGGGTCTACGAGCAGTACTTC.

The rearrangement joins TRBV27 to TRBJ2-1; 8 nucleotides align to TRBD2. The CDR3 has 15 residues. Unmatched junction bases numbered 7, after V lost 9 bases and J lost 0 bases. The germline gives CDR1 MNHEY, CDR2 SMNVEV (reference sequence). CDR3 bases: TGTGCCAGTCACGGGGGGGGTTCCTCCTACAATGAGCAGTTCTTC. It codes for CASHGGGSSYNEQFF.

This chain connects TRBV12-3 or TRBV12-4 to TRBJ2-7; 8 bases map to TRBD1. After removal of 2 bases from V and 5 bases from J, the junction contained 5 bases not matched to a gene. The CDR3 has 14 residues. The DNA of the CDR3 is TGTGCCAGCAGTTTACAGGACAGGGACGACGAGCAGTACTTC. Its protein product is CASSLQDRDDEQYF.

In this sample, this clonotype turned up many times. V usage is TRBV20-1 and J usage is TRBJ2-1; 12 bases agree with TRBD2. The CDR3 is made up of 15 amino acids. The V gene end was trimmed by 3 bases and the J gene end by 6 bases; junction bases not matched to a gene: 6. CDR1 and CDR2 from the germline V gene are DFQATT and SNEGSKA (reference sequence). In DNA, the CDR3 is TGCAGTGCTAGTGGCGGGACTAGCGGGCTCAATGAGCAGTTCTTC. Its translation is CSASGGTSGLNEQFF.